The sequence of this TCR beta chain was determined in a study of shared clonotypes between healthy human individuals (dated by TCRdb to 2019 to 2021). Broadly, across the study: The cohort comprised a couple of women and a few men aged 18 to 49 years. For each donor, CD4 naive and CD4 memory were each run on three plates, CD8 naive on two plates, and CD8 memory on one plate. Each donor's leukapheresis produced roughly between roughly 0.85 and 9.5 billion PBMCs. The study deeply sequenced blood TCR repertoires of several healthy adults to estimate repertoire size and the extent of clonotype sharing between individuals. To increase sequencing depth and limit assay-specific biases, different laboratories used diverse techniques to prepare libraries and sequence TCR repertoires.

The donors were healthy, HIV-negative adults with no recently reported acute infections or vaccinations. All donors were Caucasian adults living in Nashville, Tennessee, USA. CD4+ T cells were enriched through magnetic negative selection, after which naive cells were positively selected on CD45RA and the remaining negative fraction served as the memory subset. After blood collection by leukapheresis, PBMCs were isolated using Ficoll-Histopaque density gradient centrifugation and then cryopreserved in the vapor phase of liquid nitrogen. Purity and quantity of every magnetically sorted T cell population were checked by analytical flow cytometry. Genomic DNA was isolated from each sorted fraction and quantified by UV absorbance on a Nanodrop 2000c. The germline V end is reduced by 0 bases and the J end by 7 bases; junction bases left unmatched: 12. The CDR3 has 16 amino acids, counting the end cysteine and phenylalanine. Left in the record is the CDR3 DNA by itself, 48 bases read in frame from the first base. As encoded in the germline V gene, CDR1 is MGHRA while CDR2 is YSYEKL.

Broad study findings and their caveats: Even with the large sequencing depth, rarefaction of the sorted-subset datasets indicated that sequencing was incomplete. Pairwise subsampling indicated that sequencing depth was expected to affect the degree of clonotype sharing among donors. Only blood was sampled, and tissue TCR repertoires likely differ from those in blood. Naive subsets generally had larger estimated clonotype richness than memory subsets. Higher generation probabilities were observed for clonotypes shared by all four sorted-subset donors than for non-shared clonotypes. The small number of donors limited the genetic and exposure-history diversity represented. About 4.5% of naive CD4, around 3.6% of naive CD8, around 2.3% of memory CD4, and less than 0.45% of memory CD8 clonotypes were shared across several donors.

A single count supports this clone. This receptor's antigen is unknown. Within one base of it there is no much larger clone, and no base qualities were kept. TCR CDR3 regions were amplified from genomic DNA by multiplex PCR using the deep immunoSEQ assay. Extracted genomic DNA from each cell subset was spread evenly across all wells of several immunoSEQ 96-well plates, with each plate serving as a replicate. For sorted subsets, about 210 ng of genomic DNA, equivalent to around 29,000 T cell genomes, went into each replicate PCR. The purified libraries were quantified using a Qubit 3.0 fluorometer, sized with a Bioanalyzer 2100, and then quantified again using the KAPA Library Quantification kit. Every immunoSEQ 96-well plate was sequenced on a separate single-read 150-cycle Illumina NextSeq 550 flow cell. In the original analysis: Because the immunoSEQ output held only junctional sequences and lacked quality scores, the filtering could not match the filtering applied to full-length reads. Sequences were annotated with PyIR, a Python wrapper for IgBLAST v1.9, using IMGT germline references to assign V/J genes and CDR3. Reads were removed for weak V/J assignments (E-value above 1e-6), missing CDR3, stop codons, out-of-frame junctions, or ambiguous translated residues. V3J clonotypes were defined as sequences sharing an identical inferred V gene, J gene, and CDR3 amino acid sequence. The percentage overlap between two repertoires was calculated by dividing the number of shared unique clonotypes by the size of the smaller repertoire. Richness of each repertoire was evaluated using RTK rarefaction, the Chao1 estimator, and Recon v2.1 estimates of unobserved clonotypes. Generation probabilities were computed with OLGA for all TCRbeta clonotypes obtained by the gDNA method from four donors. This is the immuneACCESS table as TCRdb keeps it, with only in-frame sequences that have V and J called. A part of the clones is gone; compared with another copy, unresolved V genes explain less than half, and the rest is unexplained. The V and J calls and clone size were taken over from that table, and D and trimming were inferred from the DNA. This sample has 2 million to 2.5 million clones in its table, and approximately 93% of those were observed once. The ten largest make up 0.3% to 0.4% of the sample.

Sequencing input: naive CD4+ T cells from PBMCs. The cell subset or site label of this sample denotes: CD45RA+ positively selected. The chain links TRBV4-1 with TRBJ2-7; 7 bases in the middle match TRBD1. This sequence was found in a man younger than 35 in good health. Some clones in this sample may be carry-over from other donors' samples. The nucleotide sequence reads TGCGCCAGCAGCCAAGATCCGGGACAGCGAAGACAAGAGCAGTACTTC. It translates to CASSQDPGQRRQEQYF.